These 20 T cell receptor beta chains share one sample of origin, sequenced in a study of long-term antiretroviral therapy in people with HIV. Researchers ran immunoSEQ v3.0 at survey level. Using immunoSEQ multiplex PCR, the repertoire was profiled, and TCRdb retains in-frame clones only, with some absent. The repertoire holds roughly 29,000 clones, with about 96% as singletons. The sample consisted of unsorted PBMCs, taken 5.3 years after starting antiretroviral therapy. The receptor set was obtained from a man aged 30 to 39 with HIV.

The V and J genes are TRBV7-2 and TRBJ2-7, with 9 bases that match TRBD2. Germline trimming cut 5 bases from V and 2 bases from J; bases unmatched to any gene: 10. This CDR3 is 16 amino acids long. CDR1 is SGHTA and CDR2 is FQGNSA in the germline V gene. As DNA, the CDR3 is TGTGCCAGCAGCGAAATAACGGGACTAGCACCCTACGAGCAGTACTTC. Residues: CASSEITGLAPYEQYF.

This chain uses TRBV7-2 with TRBJ2-5; 12 nucleotides match TRBD2. V was pared by 5 bases and J by 5 bases, with 18 bases of the junction left unmatched. Germline V gene sequence: CDR1 SGHTA, CDR2 FQGNSA. This CDR3 has 19 amino acids. CDR3: CASSDLSGLAGGLGETQYF. The CDR3 DNA reads as TGTGCCAGCAGCGACCTGAGCGGCCTAGCGGGAGGGTTGGGGGAGACCCAGTACTTC.

This chain joins TRBV7-6 and TRBJ2-7, with D hard to call. V lost 5 bases and J 1 base, leaving 12 bases between the germline ends. CDR1 SGHVS and CDR2 FNYEAQ come from the germline V gene. The CDR3 has 14 residues. The CDR3 nucleotides read TGTGCCAGCAGCCCTGTCCCCCGGTCCTACGAGCAGTACTTC. This translates into CASSPVPRSYEQYF.

This chain joins TRBV5-4 and TRBJ1-2, with D possibly being TRBD1 (5 bases). CDR1 and CDR2 from the germline V gene are SGHNT and YYREEE (reference sequence). The CDR3 is made up of 14 amino acids. Trimming shortened V by 4 bases and J by 4 bases, and 14 bases separated the two germline ends. CDR3 coding DNA: TGTGCCAGCAGCCCCCCCGACAGCCCCTATGGCTACACCTTC. This sequence encodes CASSPPDSPYGYTF.

The rearrangement uses TRBV4-3 and TRBJ2-7, with no clear D. Germline CDR1 and CDR2: LGHNA and YSLEER. CDR3 size: 17 residues. Trimming left V 3 bases short and J 0 bases short, with 18 bases between. The CDR3 here is CASSHELSRVPSYEQYF. In DNA, the CDR3 is TGCGCCAGCAGCCATGAACTTTCGAGAGTCCCCTCCTACGAGCAGTACTTC.

The V gene is TRBV6-5, the J gene TRBJ1-5; D gene uncertain. Trimming stripped 6 bases from V and 4 bases from J, with 10 bases between. Germline values: CDR1 MNHEY, CDR2 SVGAGI. The CDR3 loop spans 13 amino acids. In DNA form, the CDR3 reads TGTGCCAGCAGATACGGGCCGAATCAGCCCCAGCATTTT. Translation gives CASRYGPNQPQHF.

CDR3 region: CASSRQGDTEAFF. CDR3 in DNA: TGTGCCAGCAGTCGACAGGGAGACACTGAAGCTTTCTTT. The chain joins TRBV27 to TRBJ1-1; 7 bases are a match to TRBD1. CDR3 length: 13 residues. CDR1 is MNHEY and CDR2 is SMNVEV in the germline V gene (reference sequence). V dropped 5 bases and J dropped 3; count of bases not matched to a gene: 3.

The chain employs TRBV15 and TRBJ1-1, with D perhaps TRBD1 (6 bases). V lost 5 bases and J 4 bases, leaving 14 bases between the germline ends. Per the germline V gene, CDR1 is LNHNV and CDR2 is YYDKDF (reference sequence). The length of the CDR3 is 14 residues. CDR3 sequence reads: CATSQAGVGTEAFF. CDR3 DNA: TGTGCCACCAGCCAAGCAGGGGTTGGCACTGAAGCTTTCTTT. The full variable domain, in which reference TRBV15 and TRBJ1-1 provide the parts outside the CDR3, is DAMVIQNPRYQVTQFGKPVTLSCSQTLNHNVMYWYQQKSSQAPKLLFHYYDKDFNNEADTPDNFQSRRPNTSFCFLDIRSPGLGDTAMYLCATSQAGVGTEAFFGQGTRLTVV.

The chain combines TRBV5-1 with TRBJ2-3; D perhaps matches TRBD2 (6 bases). CDR3 length: 15 residues. The V gene lost 4 bases and the J gene lost 2 bases, with 14 bases spanning the gap. Germline CDR1 reads SGHRS; CDR2 reads YFSETQ. CDR3 DNA sequence: TGCGCCAGCAGCAACCTCGGGAGCAACACAGATACGCAGTATTTT. It encodes CASSNLGSNTDTQYF.

The chain combines TRBV5-6 with TRBJ1-6; D gene unclear. The CDR3 length is 13 residues. CDR1 is SGHDT and CDR2 is YYEEEE in the germline V gene. V was cut by 1 base and J by 6 bases, with 5 bases left in between. CDR3 residues: CASSLRANSPLHF. The CDR3 bases are TGTGCCAGCAGCTTGAGGGCTAATTCACCCCTCCACTTT.

The chain links TRBV15 to TRBJ2-5, with TRBD2 matching 7 bases. Germline assignment: CDR1 LNHNV and CDR2 YYDKDF (reference sequence). This CDR3 comprises 16 residues. J lost 5 bases, V lost 0 bases, and 9 bases had no gene match. CDR3 amino acids: CATSRERLAGGETQYF. CDR3 coding DNA: TGTGCCACCAGCAGAGAGAGGCTAGCCGGGGGGGAGACCCAGTACTTC.

The CDR3 here is CASSLAGQGAEGYTF. The CDR3 DNA follows: TGTGCCAGCAGTTTAGCGGGACAGGGGGCAGAAGGCTACACCTTC. The chain joins TRBV28 to TRBJ1-2; TRBD1 matches at 12 bases. This CDR3 has 15 residues. V shed 2 bases and J 8 bases; nucleotides not matched to a gene: 6. Germline values: CDR1 MDHEN, CDR2 SYDVKM.

The chain is built from TRBV6-5 and TRBJ2-7; 8 bases agree with TRBD2. CDR1 and CDR2 from the germline V gene are MNHEY and SVGAGI. J was trimmed by 1 base and V by 7 bases; bases with no gene match: 9. This CDR3 comprises 15 residues. CDR3 nucleotide sequence: TGTGCCAGCACCGGGCTTTTAGCGGGGTCCTACGAGCAGTACTTC. Its translation is CASTGLLAGSYEQYF.

The chain carries TRBV5-1 and TRBJ2-5; D remains unclear. Deletions cut 2 bases from V and 5 bases from J, with 7 bases between. Looked up from germline, CDR1 is SGHRS and CDR2 is YFSETQ. There are 12 residues in the CDR3. The CDR3 bases are TGCGCCAGCAGCTTCAGCGTCGAGACCCAGTACTTC. Protein product: CASSFSVETQYF.

The chain employs TRBV4-2 and TRBJ2-1; the match to TRBD2 covers 8 bases. Germline V gene data show CDR1 as LGHNA and CDR2 as YNFKEQ. V lost 4 bases, J lost 1 base, and 9 bases stayed unmatched. The CDR3 covers 17 residues. CDR3 amino acids: CASSPLLAGQSYNEQFF. CDR3 in DNA: TGTGCCAGCAGCCCACTCCTAGCGGGTCAGTCCTACAATGAGCAGTTCTTC.

The V and J genes are TRBV30 and TRBJ1-2; a possible D gene is TRBD1 (6 bases). This CDR3 contains 11 residues. Germline V lookup: CDR1 GTSNPN, CDR2 SVGIG (reference sequence). With 5 bases removed from V and 8 bases from J, the gap between germline ends came to 12 bases. The CDR3 sequence: CAWPQGRGYTF. For the CDR3, the DNA is TGTGCCTGGCCACAGGGCAGGGGCTACACCTTC.

The rearrangement uses TRBV28 and TRBJ1-3; D is unclear. The CDR3 loop spans 15 amino acids. Germline assignment: CDR1 MDHEN and CDR2 SYDVKM. V lost 4 bases and J lost 0, with 10 bases in between. CDR3 in DNA: TGTGCCAGCAGTTGGGTAGCGTCCTCTGGAAACACCATATATTTT. Its protein product is CASSWVASSGNTIYF. Drawing the rest from reference TRBV28 and TRBJ1-3, the complete variable domain is DVKVTQSSRYLVKRTGEKVFLECVQDMDHENMFWYRQDPGLGLRLIYFSYDVKMKEKGDIPEGYSVSREKKERFSLILESASTNQTSMYLCASSWVASSGNTIYFGEGSWLTVV.

The chain employs TRBV14 and TRBJ2-3; a possible D gene is TRBD1 (6 bases). The V end was cut by 4 bases, the J end by 5 bases, with 13 bases between. This CDR3 has 14 amino acids. Germline V gives CDR1 SGHDN, CDR2 FVKESK. The DNA for the CDR3 is TGTGCCAGCAGCCTTCGAACAGGGCTAGATACGCAGTATTTT. Encoded protein: CASSLRTGLDTQYF.

This sequence joins TRBV6-7 and TRBJ1-4, with D hard to call. TRBV6-7 is classed as an ORF, of uncertain function. The CDR3 runs to 15 residues. V shed 2 bases and J shed 3 bases, with 10 bases lying between them. The CDR3 sequence: CASSYPARANEKLFF. CDR3 DNA sequence: TGTGCCAGCAGTTACCCGGCACGGGCTAATGAAAAACTGTTTTTT.

V gene TRBV7-3 combines with J gene TRBJ1-1; D gene unclear. Per germline, CDR1 SGHTA and CDR2 FQGTGA. Between the trimmed V and J ends, which lost 5 bases and 5 bases, there was a span of 12 bases. This CDR3 comprises 13 residues. The CDR3 nucleotides read TGTGCCAGCAGCCCCTTTTCTGGGACTGAAGCTTTCTTT. Translated: CASSPFSGTEAFF.